This T cell receptor (beta chain) is drawn from a study of blood T cell repertoires in COVID-19. Study-wide context: The United States, Italy and Spain supplied acute and convalescent COVID-19 samples. PBMCs, B-cell-depleted T cells, or T cells provided the cDNA or gDNA that made up the material.

V was clipped by 2 bases and J by 7 bases, with 9 bases between them. The V gene's germline CDR1 is SEHNR and CDR2 FQNEAQ (reference sequence). The CDR3 sequence is 13 residues long. Original handling: From reference gene primer amplification, estimates of nucleated cell counts were derived. Assay used: immunoSEQ multiplex PCR; TCRdb lists only in-frame clones, some missing. From that table come the V and J calls and clone size; the DNA was used to work out D and trimming. The table has around 69,000 clones, 89% seen once. The chain couples TRBV7-9 to TRBJ2-1; no definite D call. Sequencing was carried out using peripheral blood. This receptor was obtained from a woman in her forties or fifties with active COVID-19. CDR3 residues: CASSLNFANEQFF. The DNA of the CDR3 is TGTGCCAGCAGCTTAAATTTCGCGAATGAGCAGTTCTTC.